One and the same sample provided the 21 T cell receptor beta chains below, sequenced in a study of cytomegalovirus exposure and HLA in healthy donors. PCR employed 60 Vbeta and 13 Jbeta primers. Profiling relied on immunoSEQ multiplex PCR, and the TCRdb table lists in-frame clones only, not all of them. The table has about 120,000 clones, roughly 80% seen once; the top ten hold roughly 3%. Sequencing input: PBMCs. The receptors here all came from a female donor in good health and CMV-seronegative.

The chain uses TRBV19 and TRBJ2-2; D unclear. Germline assignment: CDR1 LNHDA and CDR2 SQIVND (reference sequence). The CDR3 spans 14 residues. Between the trimmed V and J ends, which lost 1 base and 4 bases, there was a span of 7 bases. The CDR3 spells CASSIAQFTGELFF. The CDR3 DNA follows: TGTGCCAGTAGTATAGCACAATTCACCGGGGAGCTGTTTTTT.

The V call is TRBV5-5, the J call TRBJ2-3; 7 bases line up with TRBD2. Germline loops: CDR1 SGHKS, CDR2 YYEKEE (reference sequence). This CDR3 region has 15 residues. The V segment lost 1 base and the J segment 0 bases; nucleotides outside the gene matches: 2. Written as DNA, the CDR3 is TGTGCCAGCAGCTTGTGGCGGGGGAGCACAGATACGCAGTATTTT. Residues: CASSLWRGSTDTQYF.

V is TRBV5-4 and J is TRBJ2-5, with 11 bases identical to TRBD2. The J call may not be correct, given that the DNA end is closer to TRBJ2-7. The CDR3 length is 15 residues. The germline V gene encodes CDR1 SGHNT and CDR2 YYREEE (reference sequence). The CDR3 spells CASSRTSGSSYEQYF. The CDR3 DNA reads TGTGCCAGCAGCCGAACTAGCGGGAGCTCCTACGAGCAGTACTTC.

The rearrangement joins TRBV7-9 to TRBJ1-1; a possible D gene is TRBD1 (6 bases). The CDR3 runs 14 residues. Germline V CDR1 and CDR2: SEHNR, FQNEAQ (reference sequence). Trimming pared 5 bases from V and 4 bases from J, leaving 14 bases between. The CDR3 protein is CASSLTGRGTEAFF. The CDR3 DNA is TGTGCCAGCAGCCTGACAGGTCGAGGCACTGAAGCTTTCTTT.

The chain couples TRBV25-1 to TRBJ2-7; D not resolved. Germline CDR1 and CDR2: MGHDK and SYGVNS. This CDR3 region has 13 residues. Trimming took 6 bases from V and 3 from J, leaving 12 bases between them. CDR3 nucleotides: TGTGCCAGCAGCCGAATTGGGCGCTACGAGCAGTACTTC. Translated: CASSRIGRYEQYF.

The J gene is TRBJ2-7, the V gene TRBV7-2, with TRBD1 matching 11 bases. The CDR3 contains 14 residues. Per the germline V gene, CDR1 is SGHTA and CDR2 is FQGNSA. V shed 6 bases and J 6 bases; nucleotides not matched to a gene: 7. Here the CDR3 DNA reads TGTGCCAGCAGAACAAGGACAGGGGGCCCCGAGCAGTACTTC. The encoded protein is CASRTRTGGPEQYF.

This clone has more than one count but fewer than ten. CDR3 sequence reads: CASSQEGTSYYEQYF. For the CDR3, the DNA is TGCGCCAGCAGCCAAGAGGGGACTAGTTACTACGAGCAGTACTTC. The chain couples TRBV4-1 to TRBJ2-7; TRBD2 matches 8 bases. The CDR3 sequence is 15 residues long. Germline CDR1 is MGHRA and CDR2 is YSYEKL. Trimming at V came to 0 bases and at J to 3 bases, leaving 4 bases not matched to a gene.

This clone appeared once. The genes are TRBV30 and TRBJ1-3; a possible D gene is TRBD1 (5 bases). CDR1 and CDR2 (germline): GTSNPN, SVGIG (reference sequence). V dropped 0 bases and J dropped 4 bases, with 13 bases sitting between them. The CDR3 loop spans 15 amino acids. The CDR3 loop is CAWSVTGGQGNTIYF. The CDR3 DNA reads TGTGCCTGGAGTGTAACCGGGGGTCAGGGAAACACCATATATTTT. The entire variable domain, with the rest obtained from reference TRBV30 and TRBJ1-3, is as follows: SQTIHQWPATLVQPVGSPLSLECTVEGTSNPNLYWYRQAAGRGLQLLFYSVGIGQISSEVPQNLSASRPQDRQFILSSKKLLLSDSGFYLCAWSVTGGQGNTIYFGEGSWLTVV.

This sequence joins TRBV4-3 and TRBJ2-1; possibly TRBD1 for D (6 bases). Trimming stripped 3 bases from V and 5 bases from J, with 20 bases between. From germline, CDR1 is LGHNA and CDR2 YSLEER. CDR3 length equals 17 residues. CDR3 in DNA: TGCGCCAGCAGCCAGGCTTTGCGGGTACAGGGAAACAATGAGCAGTTCTTC. Protein: CASSQALRVQGNNEQFF.

The table lists this clone with a count of one. The chain joins TRBV19 to TRBJ1-1, with 8 bases fitting TRBD1. This CDR3 has 14 amino acids. The germline V gene has CDR1 LNHDA and CDR2 SQIVND (reference sequence). Losses at the gene ends were 5 bases for V and 1 base for J; bases not matched to a gene: 3. The CDR3 DNA sequence: TGTGCCAGTAGTCAGGGGGCAGCGAACACTGAAGCTTTCTTT. Its protein is CASSQGAANTEAFF.

The chain is built from TRBV10-3 and TRBJ1-3, with 8 bases aligning to TRBD1. V dropped 7 bases and J dropped 2; count of bases not matched to a gene: 7. Germline V lookup: CDR1 ENHRY, CDR2 SYGVKD. The CDR3 spans 15 residues. Here the CDR3 reads CAINKDRDTGNTIYF. DNA for the CDR3: TGTGCCATCAATAAGGACAGGGACACTGGAAACACCATATATTTT.

J is TRBJ1-1 and V is TRBV19, with a tentative D call TRBD1 (6 bases). Germline assignment: CDR1 LNHDA and CDR2 SQIVND (reference sequence). The CDR3 consists of 13 residues. Trimming cost V 11 bases and J 3 bases, with 16 bases left between them. The CDR3 DNA sequence: TGTGCCGGGGGCGCTAAGGGGGACACTGAAGCTTTCTTT. Translation: CAGGAKGDTEAFF.

This chain uses TRBV29-1 with TRBJ2-1; TRBD1 is a possible D gene (5 bases). Germline-derived CDR1 and CDR2 are SQVTM and ANQGSEA. There are 10 residues in the CDR3. The germline V and J ends were trimmed by 6 bases and 6 bases, with 6 bases remaining between them. CDR3 region: CSVTANEQFF. As DNA, the CDR3 is TGCAGCGTGACAGCCAATGAGCAGTTCTTC.

The V call is TRBV6-5, the J call TRBJ2-7; D is perhaps TRBD2 (5 bases). This CDR3 comprises 15 residues. Trimming cost V 4 bases and J 6 bases, with 19 bases left between them. In germline, CDR1 is MNHEY, CDR2 SVGAGI. In nucleotides, the CDR3 is TGTGCCAGCAGTTCTGGGGTCCTCATAGGAGGCGAGCAGTACTTC. Translating it yields CASSSGVLIGGEQYF.

The chain carries TRBV30 and TRBJ1-2; D gene ambiguous. The CDR3 has 13 amino acids. CDR1 and CDR2 from the germline V gene are GTSNPN and SVGIG (reference sequence). Trimming shortened V by 0 bases and J by 6 bases, and 11 bases separated the two germline ends. CDR3 sequence: CAWSVLDGDGYTF. CDR3 DNA sequence: TGTGCCTGGAGTGTACTTGACGGGGATGGCTACACCTTC.

Details on this clone: Sequence at one end of the junction differs from germline and may be a read error. The chain joins TRBV6-1 to TRBJ2-1; 7 nucleotides align to TRBD1. This CDR3 is built from 13 residues. Germline V gene lookup returns CDR1 MNHNS and CDR2 SASEGT. The CDR3 sequence: CASGETGPREQFF. The CDR3 DNA reads as TGTGCCAGCGGTGAGACAGGGCCTCGGGAGCAGTTCTTC.

The chain employs TRBV5-5 and TRBJ2-7, with no clear D. Between the trimmed V and J ends, which lost 3 bases and 3 bases, there was a span of 10 bases. The CDR3 runs to 13 residues. CDR1 is SGHKS and CDR2 is YYEKEE in the germline V gene (reference sequence). CDR3 nucleotides: TGTGCCAGCAGCTCAGGCGTATTCTACGAGCAGTACTTC. This gives the protein CASSSGVFYEQYF. Variable domain in full (rest from reference TRBV5-5 and TRBJ2-7): DAGVTQSPTHLIKTRGQQVTLRCSPISGHKSVSWYQQVLGQGPQFIFQYYEKEERGRGNFPDRFSARQFPNYSSELNVNALLLGDSALYLCASSSGVFYEQYFGPGTRLTVT.

This chain connects TRBV28 to TRBJ2-1; TRBD2 aligns across 8 bases. J gave up 4 bases and V 7 bases, and 6 bases lay outside the gene matches. The germline gives CDR1 MDHEN, CDR2 SYDVKM. CDR3 size: 14 residues. The DNA for the CDR3 is TGTGCCAGCACCCGTTCTAGCGGGTACAATGAGCAGTTCTTC. This translates into CASTRSSGYNEQFF.

The chain employs TRBV2 and TRBJ2-7; TRBD2 matches at 7 bases. Germline V gene lookup returns CDR1 SNHLY and CDR2 FYNNEI. V shed 4 bases, J shed 4 bases, and the junction held 4 bases outside the gene matches. The CDR3 length is 13 residues. The CDR3, as DNA: TGTGCCAGCAGTGCTAGGGAGGGATACGAGCAGTACTTC. It encodes CASSAREGYEQYF.

This chain connects TRBV30 to TRBJ2-7; possible D gene TRBD2, 7 bases. This CDR3 contains 17 residues. Trimming cost V 2 bases and J 5 bases, with 25 bases left between them. From germline, CDR1 is GTSNPN and CDR2 SVGIG (reference sequence). The chain's CDR3 is CAWSNPLPGGLFNEQYF. CDR3 DNA sequence: TGTGCCTGGAGTAACCCCCTCCCGGGGGGCCTTTTTAACGAGCAGTACTTC.

The V gene is TRBV5-4, the J gene TRBJ2-7; 13 bases agree with TRBD2. Per the germline V gene, CDR1 is SGHNT and CDR2 is YYREEE (reference sequence). The CDR3 extends over 18 amino acids. J lost 3 bases, V lost 7 bases, and 16 bases had no gene match. The CDR3 region is CASSDPGLAGNQRYEQYF. The CDR3 DNA reads as TGTGCCAGCTCGGACCCGGGACTAGCGGGAAACCAGCGCTACGAGCAGTACTTC.